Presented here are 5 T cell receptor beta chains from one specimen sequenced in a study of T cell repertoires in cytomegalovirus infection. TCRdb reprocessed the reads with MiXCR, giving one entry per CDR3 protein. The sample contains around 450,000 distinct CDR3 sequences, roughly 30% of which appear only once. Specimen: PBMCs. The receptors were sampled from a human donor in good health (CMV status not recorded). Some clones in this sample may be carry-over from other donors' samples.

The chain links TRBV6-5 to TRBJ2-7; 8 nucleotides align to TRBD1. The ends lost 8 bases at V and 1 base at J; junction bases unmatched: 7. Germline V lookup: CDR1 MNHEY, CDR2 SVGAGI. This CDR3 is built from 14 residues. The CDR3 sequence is CASSPDRVSYEQYF. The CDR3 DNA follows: TGTGCCAGCTCCCCGGACAGGGTATCCTACGAGCAGTACTTC.

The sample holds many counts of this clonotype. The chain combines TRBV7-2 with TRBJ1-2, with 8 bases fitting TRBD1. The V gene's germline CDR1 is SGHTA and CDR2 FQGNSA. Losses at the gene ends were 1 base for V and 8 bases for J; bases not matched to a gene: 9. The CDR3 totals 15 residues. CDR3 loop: CASSLGVGQGGGYTF. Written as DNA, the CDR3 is TGTGCCAGCAGCTTAGGAGTTGGACAGGGAGGAGGCTACACCTTC.

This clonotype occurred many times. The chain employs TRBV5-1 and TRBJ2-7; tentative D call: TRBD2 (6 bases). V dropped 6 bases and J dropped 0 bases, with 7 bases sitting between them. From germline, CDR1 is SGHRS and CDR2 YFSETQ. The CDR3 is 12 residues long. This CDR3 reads CASTGSSYEQYF. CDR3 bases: TGCGCCAGCACCGGGAGCTCCTACGAGCAGTACTTC.

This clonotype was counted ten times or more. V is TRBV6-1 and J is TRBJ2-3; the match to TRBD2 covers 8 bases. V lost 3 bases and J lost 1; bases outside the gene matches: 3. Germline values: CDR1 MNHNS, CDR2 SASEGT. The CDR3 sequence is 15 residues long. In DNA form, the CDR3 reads TGTGCCAGCAGTGAGATCGGGGGGGGCACAGATACGCAGTATTTT. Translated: CASSEIGGGTDTQYF.

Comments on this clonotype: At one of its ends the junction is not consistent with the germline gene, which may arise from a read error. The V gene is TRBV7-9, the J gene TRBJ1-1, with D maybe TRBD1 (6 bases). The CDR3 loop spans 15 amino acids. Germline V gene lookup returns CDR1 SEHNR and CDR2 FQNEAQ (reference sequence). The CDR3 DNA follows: TGTGACAGCAGCTCGCTTGACAGGCTGAACACTGAAGCTTTCTTT. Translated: CDSSSLDRLNTEAFF.